These 11 T cell receptor beta chains originate from one sample sequenced in a study of blood T cell repertoires in COVID-19. The repertoire was sequenced with immunoSEQ multiplex PCR; TCRdb's copy has only in-frame clones and lacks some. The sample shows hundreds of thousands of clones, approximately 80% of them seen only once. The sequencing sample was made of peripheral blood. These receptors came from a woman older than 75 with acute or convalescent COVID-19.

A few counts support this clone. The J gene is TRBJ1-2, the V gene TRBV7-9, with D possibly being TRBD1 (5 bases). V gave up 1 base and J gave up 0 bases, with 9 bases separating them. Germline CDR1 reads SEHNR; CDR2 reads FQNEAQ (reference sequence). The CDR3 spans 15 residues. The CDR3 sequence is CASSLGGQSNYGYTF. The CDR3 bases are TGTGCCAGCAGCTTAGGCGGACAATCTAACTATGGCTACACCTTC.

This chain connects TRBV28 to TRBJ1-1; the match to TRBD1 covers 10 bases. The germline V gene encodes CDR1 MDHEN and CDR2 SYDVKM. The CDR3 length is 16 residues. Unmatched junction bases numbered 9, after V lost 7 bases and J lost 1 base. CDR3 sequence reads: CASITDRGFGNTEAFF. CDR3 sequence (DNA): TGTGCCAGCATTACGGACAGGGGGTTCGGGAACACTGAAGCTTTCTTT.

V and J are TRBV9 and TRBJ1-1, with a possible D match to TRBD1 (5 bases). Trimming pared 3 bases from V and 3 bases from J, leaving 12 bases between. Germline CDR1 and CDR2: SGDLS and YYNGEE. The CDR3 contains 14 residues. The CDR3 coding sequence is TGTGCCAGCAGCGGTTCTGGACAAGACACTGAAGCTTTCTTT. Residues: CASSGSGQDTEAFF.

This clone was observed a few times. This chain links TRBV7-2 with TRBJ1-2; the D gene is possibly TRBD1 (5 bases). V gave up 5 bases and J gave up 8 bases, with 24 bases separating them. Germline CDR1 reads SGHTA; CDR2 reads FQGNSA. The CDR3 has 16 amino acids. CDR3 region: CASSPSDGGYRLGYTF. The CDR3 DNA sequence: TGTGCCAGCAGCCCCTCTGATGGGGGGTACCGTCTCGGCTACACCTTC.

The CDR3 protein is CASGPGQQETQYF. In nucleotides, the CDR3 is TGCGCCAGCGGCCCGGGACAGCAAGAGACCCAGTACTTC. The chain carries TRBV5-1 and TRBJ2-5; 7 nucleotides line up with TRBD1. This CDR3 region has 13 residues. V shed 7 bases, J shed 2 bases, and the junction held 5 bases outside the gene matches. Germline V lookup: CDR1 SGHRS, CDR2 YFSETQ.

V gene TRBV28 combines with J gene TRBJ2-7, with TRBD2 identical over 7 bases. J lost 5 bases, V lost 6 bases, and 13 bases had no gene match. This CDR3 comprises 15 residues. Germline V CDR1 and CDR2: MDHEN, SYDVKM. The CDR3 region has the DNA TGTGCCAGCAGCAATTGGGGGGAGGGCCTGAACGAGCAGTACTTC. Residues: CASSNWGEGLNEQYF. The whole variable domain, filled in from reference TRBV28 and TRBJ2-7, reads DVKVTQSSRYLVKRTGEKVFLECVQDMDHENMFWYRQDPGLGLRLIYFSYDVKMKEKGDIPEGYSVSREKKERFSLILESASTNQTSMYLCASSNWGEGLNEQYFGPGTRLTVT.

This clone occurred a few times. The V call is TRBV7-9, the J call TRBJ2-7, with 11 bases aligning to TRBD2. The CDR3 is 19 residues long. Germline V CDR1 and CDR2: SEHNR, FQNEAQ (reference sequence). The V gene end was trimmed by 5 bases and the J gene end by 3 bases; junction bases not matched to a gene: 18. This CDR3 reads CASSVPRGLAGGRGYEQYF. DNA of the CDR3: TGTGCCAGCAGCGTCCCCCGCGGGCTAGCGGGGGGTCGCGGCTACGAGCAGTACTTC.

The rearrangement joins TRBV10-1 to TRBJ2-7; weak D call: TRBD1 (6 bases). The length of the CDR3 is 13 residues. Germline assignment: CDR1 WNHNN and CDR2 SYGVQD (reference sequence). V lost 8 bases and J 3 bases, leaving 14 bases between the germline ends. The CDR3, as DNA: TGCGCCAGCTGGGACACCACGGGCTACGAGCAGTACTTC. Amino acid sequence: CASWDTTGYEQYF.

V is TRBV18 and J is TRBJ1-1, with D perhaps TRBD1 (6 bases). CDR1 is KGHSH, CDR2 LQKENI, per germline. The length of the CDR3 is 13 residues. Trimming took off 4 bases at V and 6 bases at J, with 12 bases between the two ends. The CDR3 loop reads CASSRQGWAEAFF. For the CDR3, the DNA is TGTGCCAGCTCACGCCAGGGGTGGGCTGAAGCTTTCTTT.

The chain employs TRBV27 and TRBJ1-1; 7 nucleotides agree with TRBD1. This CDR3 comprises 14 residues. Trimming cost V 8 bases and J 1 base; bases outside gene matches: 7. Germline CDR1 is MNHEY and CDR2 is SMNVEV (reference sequence). DNA of the CDR3: TGTGCCAGCGGCGCGGACAGGAGGAACACTGAAGCTTTCTTT. This sequence encodes CASGADRRNTEAFF.

This chain joins TRBV6-9 and TRBJ1-5; tentative D call: TRBD1 (5 bases). Between the trimmed V and J ends, which lost 4 bases and 4 bases, there was a span of 14 bases. The CDR3 consists of 15 residues. Germline V gene data show CDR1 as MNHGY and CDR2 as SVAAGI. CDR3 region: CASSSRQKPNQPQHF. CDR3 nucleotides: TGTGCCAGCAGTTCCCGACAGAAGCCGAATCAGCCCCAGCATTTT.